Shown below are 32 T cell receptor beta chains from a single sample sequenced in a study of T cell responses to AZD1222 COVID-19 vaccine. Clones were sequenced by immunoSEQ multiplex PCR, and TCRdb holds only the in-frame ones, with some missing. The repertoire holds 150,000 to 200,000 clones, 85% to 95% seen once, with roughly 10% in the top ten. The source was peripheral blood, collected on day 0 of AZD1222 vaccination. The receptors were sampled from an adult in good health.

This clone was detected only once. Different DNA sequences within this sample yield the same CDR3. The chain links TRBV7-9 to TRBJ1-1; 9 nucleotides align to TRBD1. Unmatched junction bases numbered 1, after V lost 3 bases and J lost 2 bases. The CDR3 is 14 residues long. Germline CDR1 SEHNR, CDR2 FQNEAQ (reference sequence). The CDR3 loop is CASSLDRGNTEAFF. DNA of the CDR3: TGTGCCAGCAGCTTGGACAGGGGCAACACTGAAGCTTTCTTT. The full variable domain, in which reference TRBV7-9 and TRBJ1-1 provide the parts outside the CDR3, is DTGVSQNPRHKITKRGQNVTFRCDPISEHNRLYWYRQTLGQGPEFLTYFQNEAQLEKSRLLSDRFSAERPKGSFSTLEIQRTEQGDSAMYLCASSLDRGNTEAFFGQGTRLTVV.

The chain is built from TRBV24-1 and TRBJ2-2, with 10 bases matching TRBD1. Per germline, CDR1 KGHDR and CDR2 SFDVKD. The CDR3 covers 15 residues. After removal of 9 bases from V and 3 bases from J, the junction contained 6 bases not matched to a gene. CDR3 DNA: TGTGCCACCGGCGGGGACAGGGGAGACACCGGGGAGCTGTTTTTT. Protein sequence: CATGGDRGDTGELFF.

The chain combines TRBV6-5 with TRBJ1-1; possibly TRBD1 for D (6 bases). Germline values: CDR1 MNHEY, CDR2 SVGAGI. The CDR3 runs to 13 residues. Trimming shortened V by 4 bases and J by 6 bases, and 12 bases separated the two germline ends. CDR3 amino acids: CASSLGARAEAFF. Here the CDR3 DNA reads TGTGCCAGCAGTTTGGGGGCGCGGGCTGAAGCTTTCTTT.

Here the CDR3 reads CASSPGGGLVEAFF. The CDR3 DNA reads TGTGCCAGCAGCCCCGGCGGGGGGCTGGTTGAAGCTTTCTTT. This rearrangement joins TRBV7-8 to TRBJ1-1; weak D call: TRBD1 (6 bases). The CDR3 contains 14 residues. Looked up from germline, CDR1 is SGHVS and CDR2 is FQNEAQ. V lost 5 bases to trimming and J lost 7 bases, with 17 bases between them.

The V and J genes are TRBV7-8 and TRBJ1-5; D might be TRBD1 (5 bases). Germline V gene lookup returns CDR1 SGHVS and CDR2 FQNEAQ. V was clipped by 1 base and J by 0 bases, with 13 bases between them. The CDR3 runs 17 residues. The chain's CDR3 is CASSLGGGTDSNQPQHF. Here the CDR3 DNA reads TGTGCCAGCAGCTTAGGGGGCGGGACCGATAGCAATCAGCCCCAGCATTTT.

The chain couples TRBV4-1 to TRBJ1-5; unclear D gene. CDR1 is MGHRA, CDR2 YSYEKL, per germline. The CDR3 has 17 residues. V was shortened by 0 bases and J by 0 bases, with 12 bases between the two germline ends. The CDR3 sequence is CASSQDGRGYSNQPQHF. The CDR3 nucleotides are TGCGCCAGCAGCCAAGATGGTCGGGGATATAGCAATCAGCCCCAGCATTTT.

J is TRBJ2-2 and V is TRBV27; maybe TRBD2 (6 bases). The CDR3 has 16 amino acids. Germline-derived CDR1 and CDR2 are MNHEY and SMNVEV (reference sequence). The germline V and J ends were trimmed by 4 bases and 3 bases, with 15 bases remaining between them. The CDR3 coding sequence is TGTGCCAGCAGTTCCCCTTTCGGGAGTTACACCGGGGAGCTGTTTTTT. It codes for CASSSPFGSYTGELFF.

Here the CDR3 DNA reads TGTGCCAGCAGCTTAAAGTGGACGGAGAATGGTTTCTTT. This codes for CASSLKWTENGFF. This chain joins TRBV7-2 and TRBJ1-1, with unresolved D. The CDR3 covers 13 residues. V gave up 2 bases and J gave up 13 bases, with 17 bases separating them. Germline V lookup: CDR1 SGHTA, CDR2 FQGNSA.

CDR3: CAIRDSQTNTGELFF. CDR3 sequence (DNA): TGTGCCATCCGGGACAGCCAAACGAACACCGGGGAGCTGTTTTTT. The chain recombines TRBV10-3 with TRBJ2-2; 7 nucleotides match TRBD1. The length of the CDR3 is 15 residues. Germline V CDR1 and CDR2: ENHRY, SYGVKD. The junction had 6 bases not matched to a gene; V was cut back by 8 bases and J by 0 bases.

The chain uses TRBV7-2 and TRBJ1-1, with unresolved D. Germline V lookup: CDR1 SGHTA, CDR2 FQGNSA. Trimming stripped 1 base from V and 8 bases from J, with 11 bases between. This CDR3 has 13 residues. CDR3 in DNA: TGTGCCAGCAGCTTAGTAGGCCGACTGGAAGCTTTCTTT. It specifies CASSLVGRLEAFF.

This clone was picked up one time. The CDR3 here is CASSSDRGAYNEQFF. For the CDR3, the DNA is TGTGCCAGCAGTTCGGACAGGGGCGCCTACAATGAGCAGTTCTTC. This sequence joins TRBV27 and TRBJ2-1; 9 bases line up with TRBD1. Germline-derived CDR1 and CDR2 are MNHEY and SMNVEV (reference sequence). The CDR3 is made up of 15 amino acids. V was clipped by 4 bases and J by 2 bases; unmatched bases: 3.

The V and J genes are TRBV2 and TRBJ1-3; D perhaps matches TRBD1 (5 bases). Trimming pared 7 bases from V and 3 bases from J, leaving 13 bases between. Germline V CDR1 and CDR2: SNHLY, FYNNEI. CDR3 length: 14 residues. CDR3 nucleotide sequence: TGTGCCAGCACCGGCAGCGGGGGTGGAAACACCATATATTTT. Translating gives CASTGSGGGNTIYF.

The chain links TRBV5-1 to TRBJ1-3; a possible D gene is TRBD1 (5 bases). The CDR3 covers 15 residues. V was trimmed by 0 bases and J by 0 bases, leaving 7 bases between them. The V gene's germline CDR1 is SGHRS and CDR2 YFSETQ. CDR3 coding DNA: TGCGCCAGCAGCTTGGAGGGGTACTCTGGAAACACCATATATTTT. Its protein is CASSLEGYSGNTIYF.

The chain couples TRBV18 to TRBJ2-3, with D possibly matching TRBD2 (5 bases). Germline assignment: CDR1 KGHSH and CDR2 LQKENI. The CDR3 is 15 residues long. Trimming pared 2 bases from V and 4 bases from J, leaving 13 bases between. Here the CDR3 DNA reads TGTGCCAGCTCACCATTGCGGGCCGAGTCAGATACGCAGTATTTT. Translating it yields CASSPLRAESDTQYF.

The CDR3 region is CASRDTGELFF. CDR3 sequence (DNA): TGTGCCAGCCGGGACACCGGGGAGCTGTTTTTT. The genes are TRBV11-3 and TRBJ2-2, with D unclear. Trimming removed 8 bases at V and 3 bases at J, with 4 bases between. This CDR3 has 11 amino acids. CDR1 is SGHNT, CDR2 YENEEA, per germline.

CDR3 in DNA: TGTGCCAGCAGTACGGAATATAGCAATCAGCCCCAGCATTTT. It encodes CASSTEYSNQPQHF. The chain has TRBV6-5 and TRBJ1-5, with D unclear. CDR3 length: 14 amino acids. Trimming took 5 bases from V and 0 from J, leaving 8 bases between them. Germline CDR1 MNHEY, CDR2 SVGAGI.

This clone has only one observation. This chain joins TRBV19 and TRBJ1-6; TRBD1 agrees at 9 bases. The CDR3 is 16 amino acids. Germline V gene lookup returns CDR1 LNHDA and CDR2 SQIVND (reference sequence). V dropped 0 bases and J dropped 8; count of bases not matched to a gene: 5. The CDR3 reads CASSIDSQGADSPLHF. CDR3 sequence (DNA): TGTGCCAGTAGTATAGATTCACAGGGGGCAGATTCACCCCTCCACTTT.

The chain recombines TRBV30 with TRBJ2-5, with 12 bases lining up with TRBD2. With 4 bases clipped from V and 5 bases from J, the junction kept 5 bases outside the gene matches. This CDR3 contains 14 residues. Germline-derived CDR1 and CDR2 are GTSNPN and SVGIG (reference sequence). CDR3 coding DNA: TGTGCCTGGACTAGCGGGGGGGCACGGGAGACCCAGTACTTC. It specifies CAWTSGGARETQYF.

The rearrangement joins TRBV5-1 to TRBJ2-5; 7 positions agree with TRBD1. The J segment lost 4 bases and the V segment lost 4 bases, leaving 7 bases of the junction unmatched. This CDR3 has 14 amino acids. CDR1 SGHRS and CDR2 YFSETQ come from the germline V gene. CDR3 protein: CASSTSTGRETQYF. The CDR3 nucleotides are TGCGCCAGCAGCACTTCGACAGGGCGAGAGACCCAGTACTTC.

The chain carries TRBV5-1 and TRBJ2-7; D call uncertain. CDR1 is SGHRS, CDR2 YFSETQ, per germline. The CDR3 extends over 11 amino acids. V was pared by 0 bases and J by 4 bases, with 2 bases between. The CDR3 nucleotides are TGCGCCAGCAGCTTGGAATACGAGCAGTACTTC. Its translation is CASSLEYEQYF.

The chain carries TRBV19 and TRBJ1-5; D is perhaps TRBD1 (6 bases). V was trimmed by 3 bases and J by 3 bases, leaving 15 bases between them. Germline values: CDR1 LNHDA, CDR2 SQIVND (reference sequence). The CDR3 is 16 residues long. The CDR3 protein is CASSMGGRGLNQPQHF. CDR3 nucleotide sequence: TGTGCCAGTAGTATGGGGGGCAGGGGTCTCAATCAGCCCCAGCATTTT.

The chain links TRBV5-1 to TRBJ1-1; weak D call: TRBD1 (6 bases). The germline V gene encodes CDR1 SGHRS and CDR2 YFSETQ. The CDR3 has 13 residues. V dropped 6 bases and J dropped 1 base, with 10 bases sitting between them. The CDR3 DNA sequence: TGCGCCAGCATGGAGGGGGGGAACACTGAAGCTTTCTTT. Translated: CASMEGGNTEAFF.

The V and J genes are TRBV18 and TRBJ1-1; no definite D call. V was cut by 3 bases and J by 0 bases, with 5 bases left in between. The CDR3 consists of 13 residues. In germline, CDR1 is KGHSH, CDR2 LQKENI. The CDR3 protein is CASSPQLNTEAFF. The CDR3 bases are TGTGCCAGCTCACCGCAATTGAACACTGAAGCTTTCTTT.

The rearrangement joins TRBV10-1 to TRBJ2-7; D is unclear. The CDR3 spans 13 residues. V was shortened by 2 bases and J by 5 bases, with 10 bases between the two germline ends. Germline V gives CDR1 WNHNN, CDR2 SYGVQD (reference sequence). This chain's CDR3 is CASSESPYNEQYF. Here the CDR3 DNA reads TGCGCCAGCAGTGAGAGCCCGTATAACGAGCAGTACTTC.

The CDR3 here is CASSERAPKDEQYV. The CDR3, as DNA: TGTGCCAGCAGTGAGAGGGCCCCAAAGGACGAGCAGTACGTC. The rearrangement joins TRBV6-1 to TRBJ2-7; TRBD2 might be the D (5 bases). CDR3 size: 14 residues. Germline CDR1 and CDR2: MNHNS and SASEGT. Trimming left V 3 bases short and J 5 bases short, with 14 bases between.

The V call is TRBV5-1, the J call TRBJ2-5, with D unresolved. Germline loops: CDR1 SGHRS, CDR2 YFSETQ. Trimming took 6 bases from V and 1 from J, leaving 4 bases between them. The CDR3 has 11 amino acids. CDR3 in DNA: TGCGCCAGCATGGGCCAAGAGACCCAGTACTTC. Amino acid sequence: CASMGQETQYF.

This clone was seen a handful of times. V gene TRBV6-5 combines with J gene TRBJ1-5; D unclear. Trimming took off 6 bases at V and 4 bases at J, with 10 bases between the two ends. In germline, CDR1 is MNHEY, CDR2 SVGAGI. The CDR3 is 13 amino acids. The CDR3 loop reads CASSPGWNQPQHF. The CDR3 nucleotides are TGTGCCAGCAGCCCCGGGTGGAATCAGCCCCAGCATTTT.

The chain carries TRBV5-5 and TRBJ1-1, with 7 bases identical to TRBD1. This CDR3 is built from 16 residues. V shed 4 bases and J 2 bases; nucleotides not matched to a gene: 11. The germline V gene encodes CDR1 SGHKS and CDR2 YYEKEE (reference sequence). CDR3 sequence: CASSLAGTVGNTEAFF. In DNA, the CDR3 is TGTGCCAGCAGCCTTGCTGGGACAGTGGGAAACACTGAAGCTTTCTTT.

The chain joins TRBV5-8 to TRBJ2-1; 7 bases fit TRBD2. The V gene's germline CDR1 is SGHTS and CDR2 YDEGEE. The junction had 9 bases not matched to a gene; V was cut back by 4 bases and J by 8 bases. There are 14 residues in the CDR3. CDR3 nucleotides: TGTGCCAGCAGCGCTGGTATCGGGGGGTATGAGCAGTTCTTC. It yields the protein CASSAGIGGYEQFF.

The chain couples TRBV11-2 to TRBJ1-3; tentatively, D is TRBD1 (5 bases). The CDR3 runs to 15 residues. With 5 bases removed from V and 0 bases from J, the gap between germline ends came to 11 bases. Germline lookup yields CDR1 SGHAT and CDR2 FQNNGV. The CDR3 loop is CASSQGPGSGNTIYF. As DNA, the CDR3 is TGTGCCAGCAGCCAGGGACCGGGCTCTGGAAACACCATATATTTT.

The rearrangement joins TRBV6-5 to TRBJ2-2; D might be TRBD1 (5 bases). Germline V gene data show CDR1 as MNHEY and CDR2 as SVGAGI. V dropped 2 bases and J dropped 7 bases, with 14 bases sitting between them. CDR3 length: 15 residues. The CDR3 region has the DNA TGTGCCAGCAGTTACGACCAAGGGGCTGGCGGGGAGCTGTTTTTT. The encoded protein is CASSYDQGAGGELFF.

The chain couples TRBV29-1 to TRBJ1-2; no clear D gene. Germline V gene lookup returns CDR1 SQVTM and CDR2 ANQGSEA. The ends were cut back, 4 bases at V and 6 bases at J, with 15 bases in the middle. CDR3 length: 13 residues. The CDR3 loop reads CSVGTGLVDGYTF. The CDR3 DNA is TGCAGCGTTGGAACCGGGCTGGTTGATGGCTACACCTTC.